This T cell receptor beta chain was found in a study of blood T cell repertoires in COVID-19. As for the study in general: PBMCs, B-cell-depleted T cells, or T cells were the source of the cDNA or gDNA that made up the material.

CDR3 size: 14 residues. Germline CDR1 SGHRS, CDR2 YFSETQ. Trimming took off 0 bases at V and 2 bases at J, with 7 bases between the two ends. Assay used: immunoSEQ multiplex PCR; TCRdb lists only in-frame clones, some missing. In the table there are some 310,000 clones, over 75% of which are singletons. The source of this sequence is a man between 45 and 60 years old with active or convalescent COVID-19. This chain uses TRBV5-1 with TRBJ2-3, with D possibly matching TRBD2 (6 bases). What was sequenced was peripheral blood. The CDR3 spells CASSLAGLTDTQYF. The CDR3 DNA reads TGCGCCAGCAGCTTGGCGGGACTCACAGATACGCAGTATTTT.